This record covers a single T cell receptor (beta chain). This clone occurred a few times. The antigen this receptor binds is unknown. Qualities for individual bases were not recorded, and no much larger clone is one base off. Genomic DNA was isolated using the Qiagen DNeasy kit from unsorted PBMCs as well as from negatively selected CD4+ and CD8+ fractions. TCR beta CDR3 regions were subjected to amplification by immunoSEQ multiplex PCR with primers that anneal to V and J segments. A synthetic immune receptor repertoire was used to minimize amplification bias, and remaining bias was computationally removed after sequencing. Per the source publication's procedure: Custom Python scripts were used to quantify repertoire diversity as the Shannon entropy index. Unsorted, CD4+ and CD8+ repertoires were examined separately, except in combined analyses, for which CD4+ and CD8+ sequences were merged in silico. Clonal expansion was defined as at least a 2-fold frequency increase after treatment relative to C1D1, with a pseudocount of 0.5 for undetected baseline clones. Clones with 0 or 1 copy at C1D1 were defined as singleton clones, while clones with 2 or more copies were defined as non-singleton clones. Clones expanded in unsorted samples were annotated as CD4+, CD8+ or unknown by matching protein sequences in sorted samples from the same patient. Wilcoxon tests on paired samples were used to test changes in diversity from C1D1 to C4D1. The table comes from immuneACCESS by way of TCRdb, which keeps in-frame sequences with V and J called. Part of the clones is missing from these tables; in studies checked, under half for an unresolved V gene and the rest for unknown reasons. V, J and clone size were drawn from that table, and D and trimming were deduced from the DNA. In all, the sample holds roughly 15,000 clones, and roughly 80% of those were seen once. The ten largest clones capture approximately 25% of the sample.

The sample belongs to a study of PD-1 blockade in classical Hodgkin lymphoma (dated by TCRdb to about 2020). About the study as a whole: Nivolumab dosing was 3 mg/kg intravenously every 2 weeks, continuing until either disease progression or unacceptable toxicity. A peripheral blood immune signature of response to PD-1 blockade in classical Hodgkin lymphoma was defined using TCR beta sequencing and CyTOF.

From cysteine to phenylalanine, the CDR3 is 14 amino acids long. CDR3 DNA only is kept here, 42 bases in frame from base 1. V drops 4 bases and J drops 0 bases, leaving 7 bases in between. CDR1 and CDR2 were assigned from the germline V gene (reference sequence) as LNHDA and SQIVND. Points the paper makes about the study in general: The study was restricted to a single clinical trial cohort, and the causes of repertoire differences, possibly disease activity or prior therapy, were left undefined. Baseline TCR diversity was reported to be lower in newly diagnosed patients than in healthy donors, and even lower in relapsed/refractory patients. Trial patients with a complete response had baseline diversity similar to that of newly diagnosed patients, while partial responders and progressors had significantly lower diversity. By C4D1, a significant rise was seen in CD4+ TCR diversity but not in CD8+ TCR diversity (p=0.0027 vs p=0.16), and the rise was most apparent among complete responders (p=0.02). Lower diversity was observed in patients in whom nivolumab was started less than 1 year after ASCT, and these patients were excluded from later analyses so that confounding by immune reconstitution would be avoided.

The meaning of the sample's time point label: cycle 1 day 1 (C1D1), immediately before nivolumab initiation. Relapse after autologous stem cell transplantation had occurred in all trial patients, and cohorts A, B and C were distinguished by prior brentuximab vedotin exposure. The trial cohort comprised roughly 50 patients with relapsed/refractory classical Hodgkin lymphoma whose best overall responses were complete response, partial response or progressive disease. In the multi-cohort phase II CheckMate 205 trial, trial patients received single-agent nivolumab. Best overall response was determined by an independent review committee according to the 2007 International Working Group response criteria. Trial PBMCs were obtained immediately prior to nivolumab initiation (C1D1) and on therapy at cycle 2 day 1 and cycle 4 day 1. Peripheral blood was collected in 8 mL Vacutainer Cell Preparation Tubes, from which PBMCs were isolated by centrifugation and then cryopreserved.

This TCR derives from a human donor with classical Hodgkin lymphoma. This material consisted of peripheral blood mononuclear cells (PBMCs), taken at baseline. This chain is built from TRBV19 and TRBJ1-3; the D gene remains uncertain. The DNA reads TGTGCCAGTAGTAATACGTACTCTGGAAACACCATATATTTT. Translated, this gives CASSNTYSGNTIYF.